Shown below are 9 T cell receptor beta chains from a single sample sequenced in a study of blood T cell repertoires in COVID-19. Produced via immunoSEQ multiplex PCR; TCRdb's table is partial and in-frame only. The sample lists about 170,000 clones; about 87% were seen once. The sequenced sample consisted of peripheral blood. The source is a woman older than 75 with COVID-19, enrolled during active disease.

The rearrangement links TRBV27 to TRBJ1-3; possibly TRBD1 for D (5 bases). Per the germline V gene, CDR1 is MNHEY and CDR2 is SMNVEV (reference sequence). This CDR3 has 19 amino acids. V lost 4 bases and J lost 3, with 25 bases in between. The CDR3 sequence is CASSYTGARQQELGNTIYF. CDR3 sequence (DNA): TGTGCCAGCAGTTATACGGGCGCTAGGCAACAGGAGCTTGGAAACACCATATATTTT.

The chain carries TRBV19 and TRBJ1-5; D uncertain. CDR1 is LNHDA and CDR2 is SQIVND in the germline V gene (reference sequence). The CDR3 length is 12 residues. V lost 7 bases and J 0 bases, leaving 4 bases between the germline ends. For the CDR3, the DNA is TGTGCCAGTATAGATAGCAATCAGCCCCAGCATTTT. This codes for CASIDSNQPQHF.

This sequence joins TRBV4-1 and TRBJ2-7; tentatively, D is TRBD1 (5 bases). This CDR3 spans 16 amino acids. Trimming removed 0 bases at V and 3 bases at J, with 15 bases between. Germline V gene data show CDR1 as MGHRA and CDR2 as YSYEKL. The CDR3 loop reads CASSQEVQAKNYEQYF. The CDR3, as DNA: TGCGCCAGCAGCCAAGAGGTACAGGCTAAGAACTACGAGCAGTACTTC.

The J gene is TRBJ2-7, the V gene TRBV19; TRBD1 aligns across 8 bases. The V and J ends lost 3 bases and 6 bases, in that order; junction bases with no gene match: 10. This CDR3 comprises 15 residues. Germline V gene lookup returns CDR1 LNHDA and CDR2 SQIVND (reference sequence). For the CDR3, the DNA is TGTGCCAGTAGTATTAATTCCGGGACAGGTACCGAGCAGTACTTC. Amino acids: CASSINSGTGTEQYF.

This clone was picked up a small number of times. The chain carries TRBV6-6 and TRBJ2-2, with 9 nucleotides matching TRBD1. V gave up 5 bases and J gave up 2 bases; unmatched junction bases: 9. In germline, CDR1 is MNHNY, CDR2 SVGAGI (reference sequence). This CDR3 has 17 amino acids. The CDR3 loop is CASSQWGQGINTGELFF. CDR3 nucleotide sequence: TGTGCCAGCAGTCAATGGGGACAGGGAATAAACACCGGGGAGCTGTTTTTT.

There are a few counts of this clone. The chain uses TRBV19 and TRBJ2-1; D call uncertain. The ends were cut back, 11 bases at V and 5 bases at J, with 10 bases in the middle. Looked up from germline, CDR1 is LNHDA and CDR2 is SQIVND (reference sequence). The CDR3 has 11 residues. CDR3: CASTSHNEQFF. The CDR3 DNA follows: TGTGCCTCCACGAGCCACAATGAGCAGTTCTTC. Based on the CDR3 plus reference TRBV19 and TRBJ2-1, the full variable domain is DGGITQSPKYLFRKEGQNVTLSCEQNLNHDAMYWYRQDPGQGLRLIYYSQIVNDFQKGDIAEGYSVSREKKESFPLTVTSAQKNPTAFYLCASTSHNEQFFGPGTRLTVL.

The rearrangement joins TRBV11-2 to TRBJ1-3, with D unclear. The CDR3 extends over 13 amino acids. The V end was cut by 5 bases, the J end by 3 bases, with 8 bases between. CDR1 is SGHAT and CDR2 is FQNNGV in the germline V gene. CDR3 sequence: CASSHSVGNTIYF. CDR3 bases: TGTGCCAGCAGCCACAGTGTTGGAAACACCATATATTTT. The whole variable domain, filled in from reference TRBV11-2 and TRBJ1-3, reads EAGVAQSPRYKIIEKRQSVAFWCNPISGHATLYWYQQILGQGPKLLIQFQNNGVVDDSQLPKDRFSAERLKGVDSTLKIQPAKLEDSAVYLCASSHSVGNTIYFGEGSWLTVV.

The chain recombines TRBV28 with TRBJ1-2; 7 positions match TRBD1. V lost 8 bases, J lost 0 bases, and 9 bases stayed unmatched. The CDR3 consists of 15 residues. Germline CDR1 is MDHEN and CDR2 is SYDVKM. For the CDR3, the DNA is TGTGCCAGCGGGGTACAGGGGTCCGCTAACTATGGCTACACCTTC. This codes for CASGVQGSANYGYTF.

This clone was observed a few times. The V gene is TRBV7-3, the J gene TRBJ1-1; D gene ambiguous. There are 13 residues in the CDR3. The germline gives CDR1 SGHTA, CDR2 FQGTGA. Trimming took off 6 bases at V and 2 bases at J, with 10 bases between the two ends. The DNA of the CDR3 is TGTGCCAGCAGGGGCGACCCAAACACTGAAGCTTTCTTT. Protein product: CASRGDPNTEAFF.